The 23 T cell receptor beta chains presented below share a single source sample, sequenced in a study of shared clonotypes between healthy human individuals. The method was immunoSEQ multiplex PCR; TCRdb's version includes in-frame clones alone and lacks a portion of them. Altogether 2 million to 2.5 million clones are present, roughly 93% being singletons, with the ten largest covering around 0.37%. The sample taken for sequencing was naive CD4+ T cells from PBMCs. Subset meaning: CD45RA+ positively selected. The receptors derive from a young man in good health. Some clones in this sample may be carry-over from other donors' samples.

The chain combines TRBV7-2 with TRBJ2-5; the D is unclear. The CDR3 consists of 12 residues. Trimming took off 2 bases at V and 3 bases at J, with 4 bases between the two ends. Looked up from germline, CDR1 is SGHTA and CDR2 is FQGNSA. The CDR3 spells CASSLLKETQYF. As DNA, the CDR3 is TGTGCCAGCAGCTTACTAAAAGAGACCCAGTACTTC. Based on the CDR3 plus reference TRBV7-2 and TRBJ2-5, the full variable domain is GAGVSQSPSNKVTEKGKDVELRCDPISGHTALYWYRQSLGQGLEFLIYFQGNSAPDKSGLPSDRFSAERTGGSVSTLTIQRTQQEDSAVYLCASSLLKETQYFGPGTRLLVL.

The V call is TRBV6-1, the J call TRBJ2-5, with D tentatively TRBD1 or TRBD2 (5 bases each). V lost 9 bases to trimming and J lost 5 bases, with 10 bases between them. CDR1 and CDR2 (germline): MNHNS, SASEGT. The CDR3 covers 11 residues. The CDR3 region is CASDWGETQYF. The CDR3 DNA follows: TGTGCCAGTGACTGGGGGGAGACCCAGTACTTC.

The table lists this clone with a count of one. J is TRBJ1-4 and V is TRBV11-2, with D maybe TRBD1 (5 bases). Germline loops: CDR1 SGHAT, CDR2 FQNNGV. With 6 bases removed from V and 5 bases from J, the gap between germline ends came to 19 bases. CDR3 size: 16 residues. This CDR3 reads CASRPAGRGANEKLFF. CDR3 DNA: TGTGCCAGCAGACCTGCGGGGAGGGGCGCGAATGAAAAACTGTTTTTT.

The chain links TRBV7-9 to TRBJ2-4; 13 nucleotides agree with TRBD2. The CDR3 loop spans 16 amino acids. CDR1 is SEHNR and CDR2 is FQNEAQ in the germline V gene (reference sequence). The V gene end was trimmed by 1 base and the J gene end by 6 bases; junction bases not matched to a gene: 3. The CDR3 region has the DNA TGTGCCAGCAGCTTAGGACGGACTAGCGGGAGAAACATTCAGTACTTC. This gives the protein CASSLGRTSGRNIQYF. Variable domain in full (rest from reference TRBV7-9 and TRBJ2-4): DTGVSQNPRHKITKRGQNVTFRCDPISEHNRLYWYRQTLGQGPEFLTYFQNEAQLEKSRLLSDRFSAERPKGSFSTLEIQRTEQGDSAMYLCASSLGRTSGRNIQYFGAGTRLSVL.

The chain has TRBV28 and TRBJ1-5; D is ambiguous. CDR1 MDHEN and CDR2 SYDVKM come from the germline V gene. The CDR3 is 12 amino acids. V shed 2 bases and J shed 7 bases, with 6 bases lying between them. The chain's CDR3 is CASSLVLQPQHF. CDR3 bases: TGTGCCAGCAGTTTAGTTTTACAGCCCCAGCATTTT.

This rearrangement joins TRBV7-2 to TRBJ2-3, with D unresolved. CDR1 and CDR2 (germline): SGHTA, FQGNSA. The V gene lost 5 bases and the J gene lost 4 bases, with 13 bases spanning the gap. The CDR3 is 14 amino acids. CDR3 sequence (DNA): TGTGCCAGCAGCCCCCTGAATGTCGCAGATACGCAGTATTTT. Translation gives CASSPLNVADTQYF.

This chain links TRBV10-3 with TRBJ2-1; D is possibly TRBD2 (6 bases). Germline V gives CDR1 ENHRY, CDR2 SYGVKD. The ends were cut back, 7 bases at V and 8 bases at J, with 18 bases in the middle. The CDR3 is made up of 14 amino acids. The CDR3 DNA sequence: TGTGCCATCAACCTTCGCCTGGAGGGCGATGAGCAGTTCTTC. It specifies CAINLRLEGDEQFF.

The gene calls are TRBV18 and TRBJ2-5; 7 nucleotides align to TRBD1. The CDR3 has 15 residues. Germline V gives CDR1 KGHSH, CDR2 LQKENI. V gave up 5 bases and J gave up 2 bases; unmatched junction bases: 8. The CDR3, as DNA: TGTGCCAGCTCAGCCCGACAGGGAAAGCAAGAGACCCAGTACTTC. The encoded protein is CASSARQGKQETQYF.

The CDR3 reads CASSSDRGQITEAFF. In DNA, the CDR3 is TGTGCCAGCTCATCCGACAGGGGTCAAATAACTGAAGCTTTCTTT. The chain combines TRBV18 with TRBJ1-1, with 8 bases that match TRBD1. In germline, CDR1 is KGHSH, CDR2 LQKENI. This CDR3 contains 15 residues. V trimming: 5 bases; J trimming: 5 bases; junction bases outside the gene matches: 10.

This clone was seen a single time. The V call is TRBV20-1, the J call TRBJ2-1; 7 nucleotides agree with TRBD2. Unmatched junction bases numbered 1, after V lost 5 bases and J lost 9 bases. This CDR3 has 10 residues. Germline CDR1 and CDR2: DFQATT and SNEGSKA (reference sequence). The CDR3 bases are TGCAGTGCTCCTAGCGGTGAGCAGTTCTTC. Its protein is CSAPSGEQFF.

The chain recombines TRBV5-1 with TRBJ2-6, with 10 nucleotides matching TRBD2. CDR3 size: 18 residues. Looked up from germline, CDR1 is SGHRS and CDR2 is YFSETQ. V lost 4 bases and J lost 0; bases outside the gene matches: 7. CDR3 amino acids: CASSVLAGDPSGANVLTF. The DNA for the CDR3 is TGCGCCAGCAGCGTCCTAGCGGGAGATCCCTCTGGGGCCAACGTCCTGACTTTC.

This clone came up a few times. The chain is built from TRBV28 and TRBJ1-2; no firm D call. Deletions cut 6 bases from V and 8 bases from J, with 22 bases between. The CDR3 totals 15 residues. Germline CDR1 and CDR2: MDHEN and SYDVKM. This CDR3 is CASRSRRALFSGYTF. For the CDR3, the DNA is TGTGCCAGCAGGTCTCGAAGGGCCTTGTTCTCAGGCTACACCTTC.

DNA of the CDR3: TGTGCCAGCAGCCCCCAGGGGAGCGTAGGGTTGAATGAGCAGTTCTTC. Amino acid sequence: CASSPQGSVGLNEQFF. The chain links TRBV9 to TRBJ2-1; tentative D call: TRBD1 (6 bases). The germline V and J ends were trimmed by 4 bases and 7 bases, with 21 bases remaining between them. The CDR3 consists of 16 residues. Germline V gene data show CDR1 as SGDLS and CDR2 as YYNGEE.

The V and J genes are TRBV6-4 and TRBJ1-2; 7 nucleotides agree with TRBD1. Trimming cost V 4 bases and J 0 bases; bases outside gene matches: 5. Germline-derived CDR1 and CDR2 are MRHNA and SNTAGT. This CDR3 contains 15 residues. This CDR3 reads CASSGRQGSNYGYTF. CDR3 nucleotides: TGTGCCAGCAGTGGCCGACAGGGTTCTAACTATGGCTACACCTTC.

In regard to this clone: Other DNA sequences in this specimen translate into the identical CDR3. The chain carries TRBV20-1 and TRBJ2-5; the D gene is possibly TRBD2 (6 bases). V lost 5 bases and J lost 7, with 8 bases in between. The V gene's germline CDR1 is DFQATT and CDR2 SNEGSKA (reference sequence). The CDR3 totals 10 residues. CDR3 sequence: CSAGRGTQYF. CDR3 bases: TGCAGTGCTGGGCGGGGGACCCAGTACTTC.

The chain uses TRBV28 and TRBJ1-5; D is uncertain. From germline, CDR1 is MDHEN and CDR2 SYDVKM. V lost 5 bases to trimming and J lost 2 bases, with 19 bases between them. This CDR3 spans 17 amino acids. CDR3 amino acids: CASSSPTSRHGNQPQHF. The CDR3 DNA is TGTGCCAGCAGTAGCCCGACGTCCAGACATGGCAATCAGCCCCAGCATTTT.

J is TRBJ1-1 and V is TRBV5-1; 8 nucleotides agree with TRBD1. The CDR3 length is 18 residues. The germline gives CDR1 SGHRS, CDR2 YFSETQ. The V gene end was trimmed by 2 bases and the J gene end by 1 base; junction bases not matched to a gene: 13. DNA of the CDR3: TGCGCCAGCAGCTTCAGGGGGCGCAAATCTGGGCCGAACACTGAAGCTTTCTTT. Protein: CASSFRGRKSGPNTEAFF. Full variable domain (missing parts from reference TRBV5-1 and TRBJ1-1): KAGVTQTPRYLIKTRGQQVTLSCSPISGHRSVSWYQQTPGQGLQFLFEYFSETQRNKGNFPGRFSGRQFSNSRSEMNVSTLELGDSALYLCASSFRGRKSGPNTEAFFGQGTRLTVV.

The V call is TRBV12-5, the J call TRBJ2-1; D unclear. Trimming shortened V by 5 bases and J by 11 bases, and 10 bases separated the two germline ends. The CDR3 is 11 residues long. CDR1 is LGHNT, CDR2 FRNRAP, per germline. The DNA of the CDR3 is TGTGCTAGTGGTCCCCCGCGTCAGCAGTTCTTC. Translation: CASGPPRQQFF.

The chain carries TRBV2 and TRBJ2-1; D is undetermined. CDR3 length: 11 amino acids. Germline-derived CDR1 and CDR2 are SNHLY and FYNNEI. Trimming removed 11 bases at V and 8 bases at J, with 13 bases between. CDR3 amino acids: CAQRVWDEQFF. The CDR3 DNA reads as TGTGCCCAACGGGTTTGGGATGAGCAGTTCTTC.

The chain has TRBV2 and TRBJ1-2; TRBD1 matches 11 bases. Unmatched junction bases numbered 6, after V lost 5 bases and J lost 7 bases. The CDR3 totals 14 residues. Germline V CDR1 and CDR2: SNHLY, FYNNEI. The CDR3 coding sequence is TGTGCCAGCAGTCCGGACAGGGGGCAGTCTGGCTACACCTTC. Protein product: CASSPDRGQSGYTF. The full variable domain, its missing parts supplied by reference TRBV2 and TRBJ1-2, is EPEVTQTPSHQVTQMGQEVILRCVPISNHLYFYWYRQILGQKVEFLVSFYNNEISEKSEIFDDQFSVERPDGSNFTLKIRSTKLEDSAMYFCASSPDRGQSGYTFGSGTRLTVV.

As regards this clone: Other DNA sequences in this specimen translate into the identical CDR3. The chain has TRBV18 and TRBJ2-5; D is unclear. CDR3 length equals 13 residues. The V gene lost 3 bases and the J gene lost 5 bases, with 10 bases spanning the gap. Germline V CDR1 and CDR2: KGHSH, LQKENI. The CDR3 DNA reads TGTGCCAGCTCACCCTTTCCCCAGGAGACCCAGTACTTC. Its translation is CASSPFPQETQYF.

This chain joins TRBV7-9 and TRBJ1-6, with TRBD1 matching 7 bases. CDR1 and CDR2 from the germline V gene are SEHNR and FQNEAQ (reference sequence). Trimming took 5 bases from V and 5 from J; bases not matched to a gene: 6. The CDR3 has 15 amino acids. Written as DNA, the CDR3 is TGTGCCAGCAGCGCCGGGACAGTGGATAATTCACCCCTCCACTTT. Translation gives CASSAGTVDNSPLHF.

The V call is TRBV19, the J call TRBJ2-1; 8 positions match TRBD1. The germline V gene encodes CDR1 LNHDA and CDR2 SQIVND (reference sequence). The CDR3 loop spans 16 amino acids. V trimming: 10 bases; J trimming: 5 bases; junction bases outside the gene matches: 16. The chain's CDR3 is CATLQGTGSADNEQFF. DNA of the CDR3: TGTGCCACCCTCCAGGGGACAGGATCAGCGGACAATGAGCAGTTCTTC.